These 24 T cell receptor beta chains originate from one sample sequenced in a study of T cell clonality in common variable immunodeficiency. These TCRs' antigens remain unknown. Whole-study results and caveats: In common variable immunodeficiency, TCR beta chains reportedly carried fewer deletions and N-nucleotide insertions.

Libraries were prepared by immunoSEQ multiplex PCR; TCRdb keeps only in-frame clonotypes and omits some of them. The repertoire consists of under 40,000 clones, none detected only once. Sequencing was done on a sample of peripheral blood mononuclear cells. Every receptor here comes from a human donor with common variable immunodeficiency.

Many counts were recorded for this clone. Sequencing ends 3 residues short of the CDR3 end; the germline J gene provides the rest. The chain has TRBV19 and TRBJ2-3, with TRBD1 matching 9 bases. The V gene's germline CDR1 is LNHDA and CDR2 SQIVND (reference sequence). Unmatched junction bases numbered 5, after V lost 10 bases and J lost 0 bases. This CDR3 contains 14 residues. CDR3 loop: CATRTGASTDTQYF. The covered CDR3 bases are TGTGCCACTCGGACAGGGGCAAGCACAGATACG.

This clone has a count of ten or more. Read coverage stops 3 residues before the CDR3 terminus; the germline J gene supplies the remainder. The rearrangement uses TRBV20-1 and TRBJ1-2, with TRBD1 matching over 10 bases. CDR1 and CDR2 from the germline V gene are DFQATT and SNEGSKA (reference sequence). The CDR3 length is 16 residues. The V and J ends lost 3 bases and 6 bases, in that order; junction bases with no gene match: 13. Incomplete CDR3 DNA: TGCAGTGCTAGTCGGCGCCGGGACAGGGGCAATGATGGC. Protein product: CSASRRRDRGNDG. The whole CDR3 sequence is CSASRRRDRGNDGYTF.

This clone was picked up many times. The read ends 3 residues shy of where the CDR3 ends; the end is completed using the germline J gene. The rearrangement joins TRBV7-9 to TRBJ2-2, with a tentative D call TRBD1 (6 bases). This CDR3 has 15 amino acids. Trimming removed 3 bases from V and 0 bases from J, with 8 bases in between. Germline CDR1 reads SEHNR; CDR2 reads FQNEAQ (reference sequence). Partial CDR3 DNA: TGTGCCAGCAGCTTTGGGGGCTCGAACACCGGGGAG. Residues: CASSFGGSNTGE. The complete CDR3 protein is CASSFGGSNTGELFF.

As concerns this clone: The read ends 3 residues shy of where the CDR3 ends; the end is completed using the germline J gene. The rearrangement links TRBV2 to TRBJ2-7, with 7 bases lining up with TRBD1. J was trimmed by 6 bases and V by 6 bases; bases with no gene match: 14. The CDR3 runs 15 residues. From germline, CDR1 is SNHLY and CDR2 FYNNEI. Partial CDR3 DNA: TGTGCCAGCAGGAAGGGGAGACAGGGAACGCCCGAG. This gives the protein CASRKGRQGTPE. The entire CDR3 sequence reads CASRKGRQGTPEQYF.

This clone has more than one count but fewer than ten. The CDR3 bases that were read are TGTGCCAGCAGCCTGGGACAGGGTGCGGTCTGGCCC. It specifies CASSLGQGAVWP. The full CDR3 sequence reads CASSLGQGAVWPQHF. V and J are TRBV7-9 and TRBJ1-5; 9 bases match TRBD1. The read comes to an end 3 residues before the CDR3 does, leaving the germline J gene to fill in the end. The CDR3 totals 15 residues. V lost 5 bases and J lost 9; bases outside the gene matches: 11. Germline-derived CDR1 and CDR2 are SEHNR and FQNEAQ (reference sequence).

To note about this clone: The read terminates 3 residues ahead of where the CDR3 ends, so the germline J gene completes it. The rearrangement uses TRBV7-9 and TRBJ2-1; TRBD1 aligns across 7 bases. V dropped 6 bases and J dropped 6; count of bases not matched to a gene: 5. The length of the CDR3 is 13 residues. CDR1 and CDR2 from the germline V gene are SEHNR and FQNEAQ (reference sequence). CDR3 DNA (partial): TGTGCCAGCAGTCGGGACAGACTCAATGAG. This sequence encodes CASSRDRLNE. The complete CDR3 protein is CASSRDRLNEQFF.

This clone has more than one count but fewer than ten. The read gets to within 3 residues of the CDR3 end, and the germline J gene fills in the rest. The chain carries TRBV7-6 and TRBJ1-4; possibly TRBD1 for D (5 bases). Per germline, CDR1 SGHVS and CDR2 FNYEAQ. Trimming removed 5 bases at V and 4 bases at J, with 23 bases between. The CDR3 covers 18 residues. The CDR3 reads CASSPRNSQTVYNEKLFF. Incomplete CDR3 DNA: TGTGCCAGCAGCCCACGCAACTCTCAGACAGTCTATAATGAAAAA.

This clone showed up many times. The read falls 3 residues short of the CDR3 end, and the missing part is taken from the germline J gene. V usage is TRBV6-1 and J usage is TRBJ2-3; TRBD2 aligns across 9 bases. V lost 4 bases to trimming and J lost 3 bases; unmatched junction nucleotides: 5. This CDR3 is 15 amino acids long. Germline CDR1 MNHNS, CDR2 SASEGT. The CDR3 DNA, read in part, is TGTGCCAGCAGTGGGGTAGCGGGGGCAACAGATACG. It is translated as CASSGVAGATDT. The whole CDR3 sequence reads CASSGVAGATDTQYF.

The table lists this clone with many counts. The CDR3 end falls 3 residues outside the read, so it is completed with the germline J gene. The J gene is TRBJ2-3, the V gene TRBV2; TRBD1 might be the D (6 bases). Germline V gene lookup returns CDR1 SNHLY and CDR2 FYNNEI. Trimming pared 4 bases from V and 2 bases from J, leaving 13 bases between. The CDR3 is 15 residues long. The CDR3: CASSAQGQVTDTQYF. The CDR3 DNA, read in part, is TGTGCCAGCAGTGCACAGGGCCAAGTCACAGATACG.

This clone was seen ten or more times. The DNA ends 3 residues before the CDR3 does, and the rest of the CDR3 is filled in from the germline J gene. The chain couples TRBV29-1 to TRBJ1-2; TRBD1 agrees at 8 bases. The CDR3 extends over 11 amino acids. Germline lookup yields CDR1 SQVTM and CDR2 ANQGSEA. Partial CDR3 DNA: TGCAGCGCAGGGGGCGACGAGTCC. Translation: CSAGGDES. The complete CDR3 sequence is CSAGGDESYTF.

This clone was seen at least ten times. The read terminates 3 residues ahead of where the CDR3 ends, so the germline J gene completes it. This rearrangement joins TRBV7-3 to TRBJ1-2; 8 positions match TRBD1. J was trimmed by 2 bases and V by 5 bases; bases with no gene match: 13. There are 17 residues in the CDR3. The V gene's germline CDR1 is SGHTA and CDR2 FQGTGA. The CDR3: CASSPGQGERLNYGYTF. The CDR3 bases that were read are TGTGCCAGCAGCCCAGGACAGGGCGAAAGGCTCAACTATGGC.

Partial CDR3 DNA: TGTGCCAGCAGCCTCGGGACAGGGGGCCTTGGTGGC. It yields the protein CASSLGTGGLGG. The whole CDR3 region reads CASSLGTGGLGGYTF. The chain combines TRBV11-3 with TRBJ1-2; 12 nucleotides agree with TRBD1. The read ends 3 residues early relative to the CDR3; the germline J gene fills the gap. The CDR3 totals 15 residues. Germline trimming cut 5 bases from V and 7 bases from J; bases unmatched to any gene: 8. Germline CDR1 and CDR2: SGHNT and YENEEA. The complete variable domain, with remaining parts taken from reference TRBV11-3 and TRBJ1-2, reads EAGVVQSPRYKIIEKKQPVAFWCNPISGHNTLYWYLQNLGQGPELLIRYENEEAVDDSQLPKDRFSAERLKGVDSTLKIQPAELGDSAVYLCASSLGTGGLGGYTFGSGTRLTVV.

This clone was recorded many times. The read halts 3 residues ahead of the CDR3 end, with the missing end drawn from the germline J gene. J is TRBJ2-3 and V is TRBV6-2 or TRBV6-3, with D maybe TRBD1 (5 bases). CDR1 is MNHEY and CDR2 is SVGEGT in the germline V gene. The CDR3 is 14 residues long. The V end was cut by 2 bases, the J end by 2 bases, with 8 bases between. The CDR3 loop reads CASSYGAVTDTQYF. CDR3 DNA, as far as it was read: TGTGCCAGCAGTTACGGGGCAGTCACAGATACG.

This clone was counted between two and nine times. The sequence runs out 3 residues before the end of the CDR3; the remainder is reconstructed from the germline J gene. The chain combines TRBV7-9 with TRBJ1-4, with D uncertain. With 7 bases removed from V and 3 bases from J, the gap between germline ends came to 15 bases. The CDR3 runs to 15 residues. Germline V gene data show CDR1 as SEHNR and CDR2 as FQNEAQ (reference sequence). CDR3 sequence: CASTPMERSNEKLFF. The DNA read from the CDR3 is TGTGCCAGCACCCCTATGGAGCGATCTAATGAAAAA.

This clone was observed many times. Sequencing ends 3 residues short of the CDR3 end; the germline J gene provides the rest. The V and J genes are TRBV23-1 and TRBJ2-7; 8 bases fit TRBD1. TRBV23-1 counts as an open reading frame of uncertain function. V lost 0 bases to trimming and J lost 4 bases; unmatched junction nucleotides: 8. The CDR3 is 16 amino acids. This CDR3 is CASSQSVRTGRYEQYF. CDR3 DNA, as far as it was read: TGCGCCAGCAGTCAATCGGTTAGGACAGGGAGGTACGAG.

Comments on this clone: From the germline J gene comes the end of the CDR3, since the read stops 3 residues before it. The V gene is TRBV19, the J gene TRBJ1-2; weak D call: TRBD1 (6 bases). Germline V gene lookup returns CDR1 LNHDA and CDR2 SQIVND (reference sequence). The CDR3 runs 16 residues. The V end lost 5 bases, the J end lost 1 base, and 17 bases lay between the germline ends. Partial CDR3 DNA: TGTGCCAGTAGTTCAAGACAGGCCGATCTTAACTATGGC. This codes for CASSSRQADLNYG. The whole CDR3 reads CASSSRQADLNYGYTF.

This clone is labeled medium-sized (0.01 to 0.1%). The read is 3 residues too short to cover the CDR3 end, so that end is filled in from the germline J gene. This chain uses TRBV28 with TRBJ2-1; 13 nucleotides line up with TRBD2. Unmatched junction bases numbered 10, after V lost 3 bases and J lost 8 bases. Germline CDR1 reads MDHEN; CDR2 reads SYDVKM. CDR3 size: 17 residues. The chain's CDR3 is CASSFPLAGGQSDEQFF. Partial CDR3 DNA: TGTGCCAGCAGTTTTCCACTAGCGGGGGGGCAGTCGGATGAG.

This clone was seen a few times. The sequence runs out 3 residues before the end of the CDR3; the remainder is reconstructed from the germline J gene. The chain couples TRBV19 to TRBJ1-1; D is undetermined. The CDR3 length is 14 residues. Germline CDR1 is LNHDA and CDR2 is SQIVND (reference sequence). Trimming left V 1 base short and J 2 bases short, with 8 bases between. CDR3 DNA (partial): TGTGCCAGTAGTATAGTAGCAGCAAACACTGAA. Its translation is CASSIVAANTE. The full CDR3 sequence reads CASSIVAANTEAFF.

This clone was counted a few times. The read terminates 3 residues before the CDR3 end, so the remaining end is supplied by the germline J gene. The chain employs TRBV13 and TRBJ2-5, with 12 bases that match TRBD2. The germline CDR1 and CDR2 sequences are PRHDT and FYEKMQ (reference sequence). Trimming cost V 2 bases and J 3 bases; bases outside gene matches: 10. CDR3 length: 18 residues. CDR3: CASSLRGLAGDSEETQYF. The covered CDR3 bases are TGTGCCAGCAGCTTAAGGGGACTAGCGGGCGATTCGGAAGAGACC.

On this clone itself: The CDR3 end lies 3 residues beyond the end of the read and is filled in from the germline J gene. The chain recombines TRBV30 with TRBJ1-2; D is undetermined. This CDR3 has 12 residues. Germline CDR1 GTSNPN, CDR2 SVGIG (reference sequence). The V end lost 3 bases, the J end lost 3 bases, and 8 bases lay between the germline ends. CDR3 residues: CAWRLFHYGYTF. CDR3 DNA, as far as it was read: TGTGCCTGGAGACTTTTCCACTATGGC.

This clone was picked up a small number of times. The read ends 3 residues before the CDR3 terminus; that terminus is restored from the germline J gene. The rearrangement joins TRBV6-1 to TRBJ1-6; D gene ambiguous. This CDR3 comprises 12 residues. The germline CDR1 and CDR2 sequences are MNHNS and SASEGT. V was cut by 2 bases and J by 10 bases, with 6 bases left in between. The sequenced part of the CDR3 DNA is TGTGCCAGCAGTGAACCCTTATCACCC. It translates to CASSEPLSP. The CDR3, in full, reads CASSEPLSPLHF.

This clone was observed a few times. The read gets to within 3 residues of the CDR3 end, and the germline J gene fills in the rest. The gene calls are TRBV20-1 and TRBJ1-5; D remains unclear. The V gene's germline CDR1 is DFQATT and CDR2 SNEGSKA (reference sequence). The CDR3 contains 15 residues. The ends were cut back, 0 bases at V and 1 base at J, with 10 bases in the middle. CDR3 loop: CSARDGARSNQPQHF. The part of the CDR3 DNA that was read is TGCAGTGCTAGAGATGGTGCCAGAAGCAATCAGCCC.

This clone showed up many times. The read stops 3 residues short of the end of the CDR3; the missing end is completed from the germline J gene. This rearrangement joins TRBV20-1 to TRBJ2-1; 8 bases line up with TRBD2. The V gene's germline CDR1 is DFQATT and CDR2 SNEGSKA (reference sequence). Trimming took 3 bases from V and 6 from J; bases not matched to a gene: 7. The CDR3 has 14 residues. The part of the CDR3 DNA that was read is TGCAGTGCTAGGGCAGGACTAGCTTCCAATGAG. This sequence encodes CSARAGLASNE. The entire CDR3 protein reads CSARAGLASNEQFF.

This clone was detected only a few times. This CDR3 is CASSRGSSYNSPLHF. CDR3 DNA, as far as it was read: TGTGCCAGCAGTCGCGGTAGCTCCTATAATTCACCC. The chain joins TRBV6-2 or TRBV6-3 to TRBJ1-6; D not resolved. The read terminates 3 residues ahead of where the CDR3 ends, so the germline J gene completes it. Trimming took off 5 bases at V and 0 bases at J, with 8 bases between the two ends. From germline, CDR1 is MNHEY and CDR2 SVGEGT. The CDR3 sequence is 15 residues long.